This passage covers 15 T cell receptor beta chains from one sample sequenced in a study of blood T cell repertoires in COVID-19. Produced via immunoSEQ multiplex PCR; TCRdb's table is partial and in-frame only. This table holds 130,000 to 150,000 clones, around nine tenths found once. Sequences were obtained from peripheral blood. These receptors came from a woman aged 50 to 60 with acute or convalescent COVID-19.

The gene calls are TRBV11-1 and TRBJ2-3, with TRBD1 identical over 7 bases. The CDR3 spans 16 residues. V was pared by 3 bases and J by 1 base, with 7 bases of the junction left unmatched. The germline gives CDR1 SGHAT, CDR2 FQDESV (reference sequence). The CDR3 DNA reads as TGTGCCAGCAGCTTGAGGCGTACAGGGGGCACAGATACGCAGTATTTT. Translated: CASSLRRTGGTDTQYF.

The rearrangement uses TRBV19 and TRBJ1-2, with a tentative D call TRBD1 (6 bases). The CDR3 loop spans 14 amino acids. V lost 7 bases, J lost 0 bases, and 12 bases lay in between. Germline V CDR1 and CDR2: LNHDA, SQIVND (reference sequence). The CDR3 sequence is CASNPDRANYGYTF. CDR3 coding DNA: TGTGCCAGTAATCCGGACAGAGCTAACTATGGCTACACCTTC.

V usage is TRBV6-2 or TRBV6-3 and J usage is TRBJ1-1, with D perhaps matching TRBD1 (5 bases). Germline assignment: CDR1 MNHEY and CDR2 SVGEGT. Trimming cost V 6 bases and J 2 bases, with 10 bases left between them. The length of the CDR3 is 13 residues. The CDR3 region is CASSWDFNTEAFF. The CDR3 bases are TGTGCCAGCAGCTGGGACTTTAACACTGAAGCTTTCTTT.

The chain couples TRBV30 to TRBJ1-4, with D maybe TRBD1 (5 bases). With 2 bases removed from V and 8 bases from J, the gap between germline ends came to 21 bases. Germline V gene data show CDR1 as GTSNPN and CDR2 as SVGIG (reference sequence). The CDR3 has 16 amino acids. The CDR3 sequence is CAWSPPGLPTGEKLFF. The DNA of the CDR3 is TGTGCCTGGAGTCCCCCGGGACTCCCGACGGGCGAAAAACTGTTTTTT.

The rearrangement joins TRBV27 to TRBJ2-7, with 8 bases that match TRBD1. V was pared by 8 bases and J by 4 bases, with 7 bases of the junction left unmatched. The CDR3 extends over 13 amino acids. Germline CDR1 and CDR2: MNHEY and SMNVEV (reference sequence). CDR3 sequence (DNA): TGTGCCAGCTCAGGGGGCGGTCAATACGAGCAGTACTTC. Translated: CASSGGGQYEQYF.

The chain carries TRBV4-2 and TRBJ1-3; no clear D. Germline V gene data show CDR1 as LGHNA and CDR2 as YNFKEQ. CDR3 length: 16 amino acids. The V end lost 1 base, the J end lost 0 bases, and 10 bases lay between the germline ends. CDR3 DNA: TGTGCCAGCAGCCAAGGTGGTCTGCGCTCTGGAAACACCATATATTTT. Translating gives CASSQGGLRSGNTIYF.

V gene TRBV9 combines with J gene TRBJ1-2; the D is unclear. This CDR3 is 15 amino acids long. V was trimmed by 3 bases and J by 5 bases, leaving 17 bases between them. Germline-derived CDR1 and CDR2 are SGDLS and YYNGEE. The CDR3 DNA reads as TGTGCCAGCAGCGCCCTTATCGATAACTTGTATGGCTACACCTTC. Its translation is CASSALIDNLYGYTF.

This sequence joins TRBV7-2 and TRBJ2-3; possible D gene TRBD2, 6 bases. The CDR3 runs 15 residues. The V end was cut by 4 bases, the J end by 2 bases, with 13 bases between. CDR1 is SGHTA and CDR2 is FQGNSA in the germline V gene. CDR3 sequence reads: CASSSDYLSTDTQYF. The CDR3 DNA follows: TGTGCCAGCAGCTCGGACTATTTATCCACAGATACGCAGTATTTT.

In nucleotides, the CDR3 is TGTGCCAGCAGCTTAGTAGGGGAAGTGAGTGGCTACACCTTC. Encoded protein: CASSLVGEVSGYTF. The chain employs TRBV7-9 and TRBJ1-2; D may be TRBD1 (5 bases). The CDR3 loop spans 14 amino acids. CDR1 and CDR2 from the germline V gene are SEHNR and FQNEAQ (reference sequence). Trimming removed 1 base from V and 7 bases from J, with 13 bases in between.

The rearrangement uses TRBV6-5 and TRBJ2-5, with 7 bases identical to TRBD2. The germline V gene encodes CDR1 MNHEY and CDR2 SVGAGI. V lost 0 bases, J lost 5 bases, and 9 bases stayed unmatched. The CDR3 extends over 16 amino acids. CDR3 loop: CASSYSRAGGSETQYF. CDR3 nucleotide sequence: TGTGCCAGCAGTTACTCGAGGGCTGGCGGGAGCGAGACCCAGTACTTC.

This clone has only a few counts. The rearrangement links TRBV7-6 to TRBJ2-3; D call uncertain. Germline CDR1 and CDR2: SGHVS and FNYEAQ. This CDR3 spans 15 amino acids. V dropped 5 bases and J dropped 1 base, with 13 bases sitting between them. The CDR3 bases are TGTGCCAGCAGCCCTATAGTCAGCGGCACAGATACGCAGTATTTT. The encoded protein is CASSPIVSGTDTQYF.

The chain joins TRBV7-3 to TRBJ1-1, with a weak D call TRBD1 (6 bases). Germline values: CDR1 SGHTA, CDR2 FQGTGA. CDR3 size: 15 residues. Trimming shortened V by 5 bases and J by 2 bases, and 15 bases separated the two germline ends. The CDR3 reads CASSPRQGPNTEAFF. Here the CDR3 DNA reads TGTGCCAGCAGCCCACGCCAGGGGCCCAACACTGAAGCTTTCTTT.

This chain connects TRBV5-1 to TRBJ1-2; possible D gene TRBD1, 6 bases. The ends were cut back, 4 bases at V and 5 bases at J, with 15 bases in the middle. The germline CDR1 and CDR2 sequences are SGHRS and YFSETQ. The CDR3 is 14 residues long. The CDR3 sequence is CASSLETTGYGYTF. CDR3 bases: TGCGCCAGCAGCCTTGAAACGACAGGTTATGGCTACACCTTC.

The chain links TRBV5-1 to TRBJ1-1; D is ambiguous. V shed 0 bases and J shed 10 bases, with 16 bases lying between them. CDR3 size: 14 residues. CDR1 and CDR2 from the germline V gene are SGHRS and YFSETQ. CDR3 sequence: CASSLESSPGGAFF. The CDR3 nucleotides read TGCGCCAGCAGCTTGGAAAGTTCCCCGGGAGGAGCTTTCTTT.

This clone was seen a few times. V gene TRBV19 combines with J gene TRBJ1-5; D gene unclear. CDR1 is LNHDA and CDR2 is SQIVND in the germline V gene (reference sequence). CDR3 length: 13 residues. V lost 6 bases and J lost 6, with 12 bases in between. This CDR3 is CASSTSFPQPQHF. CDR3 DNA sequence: TGTGCCAGTAGCACTTCTTTTCCTCAGCCCCAGCATTTT.